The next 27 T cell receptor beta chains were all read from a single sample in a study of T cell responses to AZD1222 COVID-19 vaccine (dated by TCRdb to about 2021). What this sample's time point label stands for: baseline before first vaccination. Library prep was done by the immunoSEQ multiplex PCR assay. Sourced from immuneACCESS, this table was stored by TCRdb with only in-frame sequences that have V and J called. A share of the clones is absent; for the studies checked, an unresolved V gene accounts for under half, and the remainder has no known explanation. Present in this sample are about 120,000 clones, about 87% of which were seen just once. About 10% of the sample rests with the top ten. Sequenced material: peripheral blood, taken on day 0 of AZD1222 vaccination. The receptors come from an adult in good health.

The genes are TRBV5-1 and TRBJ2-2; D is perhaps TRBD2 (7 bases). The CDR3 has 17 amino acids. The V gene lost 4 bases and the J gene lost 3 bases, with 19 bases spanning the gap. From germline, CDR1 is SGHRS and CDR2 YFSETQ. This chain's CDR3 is CASSTSNRAGDTGELFF. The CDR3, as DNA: TGCGCCAGCAGCACGAGTAACAGGGCGGGGGACACCGGGGAGCTGTTTTTT.

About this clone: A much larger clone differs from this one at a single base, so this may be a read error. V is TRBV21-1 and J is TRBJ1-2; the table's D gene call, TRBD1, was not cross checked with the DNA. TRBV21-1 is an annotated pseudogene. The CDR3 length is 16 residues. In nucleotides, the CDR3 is TGTGCCAGCAGCGGATCGGACACCCGGAAGGACTATGGCTACACCTTC. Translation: CASSGSDTRKDYGYTF.

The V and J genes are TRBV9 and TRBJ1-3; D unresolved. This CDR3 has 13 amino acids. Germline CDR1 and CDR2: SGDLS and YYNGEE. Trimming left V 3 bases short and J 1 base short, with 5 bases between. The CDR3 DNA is TGTGCCAGCAGCGCTCCGTCTGGAAACACCATATATTTT. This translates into CASSAPSGNTIYF.

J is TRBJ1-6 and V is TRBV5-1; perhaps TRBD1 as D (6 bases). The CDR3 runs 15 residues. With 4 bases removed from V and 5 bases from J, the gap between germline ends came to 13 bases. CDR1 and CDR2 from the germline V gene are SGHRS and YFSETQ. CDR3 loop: CASSRGAGDNSPLHF. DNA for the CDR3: TGCGCCAGCAGCCGTGGAGCAGGGGATAATTCACCCCTCCACTTT.

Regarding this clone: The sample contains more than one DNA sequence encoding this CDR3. CDR3: CASSQDRGNTEAFF. In DNA, the CDR3 is TGTGCCAGCAGCCAAGATAGGGGCAACACTGAAGCTTTCTTT. This rearrangement joins TRBV4-2 to TRBJ1-1, with a weak D call TRBD1 (5 bases). The V end was cut by 0 bases, the J end by 2 bases, with 7 bases between. The CDR3 totals 14 residues. CDR1 and CDR2 (germline): LGHNA, YNFKEQ.

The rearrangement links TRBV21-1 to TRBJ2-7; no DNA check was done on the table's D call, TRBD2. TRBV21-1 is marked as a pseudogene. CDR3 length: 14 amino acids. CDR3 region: CASSTGLAGREQYF. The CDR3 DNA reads TGTGCCAGCAGCACGGGACTAGCGGGAAGGGAGCAGTACTTC.

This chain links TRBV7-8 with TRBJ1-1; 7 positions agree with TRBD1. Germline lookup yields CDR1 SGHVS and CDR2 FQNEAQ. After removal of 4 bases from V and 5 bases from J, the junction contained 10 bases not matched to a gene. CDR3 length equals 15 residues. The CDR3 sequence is CASSSKGQWRTEAFF. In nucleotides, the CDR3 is TGTGCCAGCAGCTCAAAGGGACAGTGGAGGACTGAAGCTTTCTTT. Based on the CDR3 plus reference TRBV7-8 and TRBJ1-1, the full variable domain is GAGVSQSPRYKVAKRGQDVALRCDPISGHVSLFWYQQALGQGPEFLTYFQNEAQLDKSGLPSDRFFAERPEGSVSTLKIQRTQQEDSAVYLCASSSKGQWRTEAFFGQGTRLTVV.

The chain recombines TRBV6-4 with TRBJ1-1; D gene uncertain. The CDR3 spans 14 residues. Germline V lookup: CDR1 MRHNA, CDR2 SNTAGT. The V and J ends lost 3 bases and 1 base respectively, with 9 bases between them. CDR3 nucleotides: TGTGCCAGCAGTGAGGGCGGTGAGAACACTGAAGCTTTCTTT. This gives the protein CASSEGGENTEAFF.

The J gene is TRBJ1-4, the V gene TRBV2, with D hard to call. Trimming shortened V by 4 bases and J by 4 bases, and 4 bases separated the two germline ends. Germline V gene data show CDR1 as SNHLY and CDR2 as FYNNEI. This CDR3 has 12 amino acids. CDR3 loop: CASSGDNEKLFF. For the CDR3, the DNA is TGTGCCAGCAGTGGGGATAATGAAAAACTGTTTTTT.

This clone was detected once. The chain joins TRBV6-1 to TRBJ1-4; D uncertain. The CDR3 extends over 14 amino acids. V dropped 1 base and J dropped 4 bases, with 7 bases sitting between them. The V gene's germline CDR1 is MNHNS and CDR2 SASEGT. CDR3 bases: TGTGCCAGCAGTGAAGACCCTTATAATGAAAAACTGTTTTTT. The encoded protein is CASSEDPYNEKLFF.

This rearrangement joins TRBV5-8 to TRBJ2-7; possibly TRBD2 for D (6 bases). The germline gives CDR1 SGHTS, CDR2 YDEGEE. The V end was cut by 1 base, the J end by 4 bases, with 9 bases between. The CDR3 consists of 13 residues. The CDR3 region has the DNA TGTGCCAGCAGCTTGCGCGGGACGTACGAGCAGTACTTC. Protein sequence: CASSLRGTYEQYF.

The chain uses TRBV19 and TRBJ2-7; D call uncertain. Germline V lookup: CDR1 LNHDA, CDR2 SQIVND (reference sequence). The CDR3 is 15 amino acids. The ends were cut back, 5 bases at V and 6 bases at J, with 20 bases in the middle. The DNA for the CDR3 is TGTGCCAGTAGTTCGCCCGGGTCCCCCCAGCCCGAGCAGTACTTC. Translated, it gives CASSSPGSPQPEQYF.

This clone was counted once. The CDR3 DNA reads TGTGCCACCGGGGGCTCTGGGGCCAACGTCCTGACTTTC. Translating gives CATGGSGANVLTF. The V call is TRBV10-3, the J call TRBJ2-6, with D tentatively TRBD2 (6 bases). The V end lost 10 bases, the J end lost 0 bases, and 7 bases lay between the germline ends. Germline V CDR1 and CDR2: ENHRY, SYGVKD. The CDR3 has 13 residues.

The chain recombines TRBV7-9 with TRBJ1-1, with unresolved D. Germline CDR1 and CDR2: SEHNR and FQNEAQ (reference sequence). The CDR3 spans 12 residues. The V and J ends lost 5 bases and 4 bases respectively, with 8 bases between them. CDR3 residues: CASSLDFTEAFF. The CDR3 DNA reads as TGTGCCAGCAGCCTGGACTTCACTGAAGCTTTCTTT. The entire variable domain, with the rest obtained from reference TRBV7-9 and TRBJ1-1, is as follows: DTGVSQNPRHKITKRGQNVTFRCDPISEHNRLYWYRQTLGQGPEFLTYFQNEAQLEKSRLLSDRFSAERPKGSFSTLEIQRTEQGDSAMYLCASSLDFTEAFFGQGTRLTVV.

CDR3 sequence reads: CASSDAARTSLNEQFF. The CDR3 DNA follows: TGTGCCAGCAGTGATGCCGCTCGGACTAGCTTAAATGAGCAGTTCTTC. This chain links TRBV2 with TRBJ2-1; 8 nucleotides align to TRBD2. V lost 3 bases and J lost 7; bases outside the gene matches: 11. The CDR3 covers 16 residues. The germline V gene has CDR1 SNHLY and CDR2 FYNNEI.

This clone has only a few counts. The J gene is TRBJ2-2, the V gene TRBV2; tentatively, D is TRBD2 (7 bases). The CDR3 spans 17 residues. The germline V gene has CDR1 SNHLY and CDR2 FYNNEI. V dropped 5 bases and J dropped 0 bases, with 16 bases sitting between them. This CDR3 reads CASSISGGAANTGELFF. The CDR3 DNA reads TGTGCCAGCAGTATCTCGGGGGGCGCAGCGAACACCGGGGAGCTGTTTTTT.

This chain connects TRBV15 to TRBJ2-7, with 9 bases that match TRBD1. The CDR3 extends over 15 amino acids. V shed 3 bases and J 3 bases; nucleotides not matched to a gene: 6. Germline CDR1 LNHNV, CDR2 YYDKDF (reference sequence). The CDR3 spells CATSRTKDRGYEQYF. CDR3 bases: TGTGCCACCAGCAGGACTAAGGACAGGGGCTACGAGCAGTACTTC.

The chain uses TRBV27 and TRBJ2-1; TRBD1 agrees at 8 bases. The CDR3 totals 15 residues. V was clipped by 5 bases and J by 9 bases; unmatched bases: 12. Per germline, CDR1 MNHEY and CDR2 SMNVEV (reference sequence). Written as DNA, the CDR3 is TGTGCCAGCAGTCCTCTCGACAGGGGCTACGGTGAGCAGTTCTTC. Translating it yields CASSPLDRGYGEQFF.

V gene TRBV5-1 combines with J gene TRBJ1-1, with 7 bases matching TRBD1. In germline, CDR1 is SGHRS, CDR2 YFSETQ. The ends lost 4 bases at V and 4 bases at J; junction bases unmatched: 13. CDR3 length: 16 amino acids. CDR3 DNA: TGCGCCAGCAGCGTCGGCCGGGACAGAGTTCTCACTGAAGCTTTCTTT. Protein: CASSVGRDRVLTEAFF.

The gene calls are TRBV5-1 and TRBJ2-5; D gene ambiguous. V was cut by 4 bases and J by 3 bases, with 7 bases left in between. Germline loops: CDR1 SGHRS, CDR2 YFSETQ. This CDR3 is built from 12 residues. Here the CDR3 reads CASSPPEETQYF. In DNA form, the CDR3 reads TGCGCCAGCAGCCCGCCGGAAGAGACCCAGTACTTC.

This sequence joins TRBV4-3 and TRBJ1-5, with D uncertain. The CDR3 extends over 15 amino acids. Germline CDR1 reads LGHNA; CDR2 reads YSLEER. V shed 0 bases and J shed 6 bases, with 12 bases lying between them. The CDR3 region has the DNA TGCGCCAGCAGCCAAGACACGGGGAAGGGTCAGCCCCAGCATTTT. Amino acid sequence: CASSQDTGKGQPQHF.

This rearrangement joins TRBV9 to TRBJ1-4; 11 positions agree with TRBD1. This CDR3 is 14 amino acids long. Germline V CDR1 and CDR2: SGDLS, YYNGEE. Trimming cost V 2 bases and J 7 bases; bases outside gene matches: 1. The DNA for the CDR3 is TGTGCCAGCAGCGTGGACAGGGGGCCTGAAAAACTGTTTTTT. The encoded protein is CASSVDRGPEKLFF.

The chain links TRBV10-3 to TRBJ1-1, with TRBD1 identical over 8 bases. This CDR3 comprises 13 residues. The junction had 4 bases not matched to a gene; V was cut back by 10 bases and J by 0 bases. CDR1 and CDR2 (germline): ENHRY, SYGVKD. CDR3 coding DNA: TGTGCCACAGGGACAGGAATGAACACTGAAGCTTTCTTT. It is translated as CATGTGMNTEAFF.

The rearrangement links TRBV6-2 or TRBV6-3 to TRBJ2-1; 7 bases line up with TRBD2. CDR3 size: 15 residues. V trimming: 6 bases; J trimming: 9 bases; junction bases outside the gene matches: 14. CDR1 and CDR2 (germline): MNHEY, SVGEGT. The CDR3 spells CASSRRTRAGVEQFF. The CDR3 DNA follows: TGTGCCAGCAGCCGGAGGACTAGGGCTGGGGTTGAGCAGTTCTTC.

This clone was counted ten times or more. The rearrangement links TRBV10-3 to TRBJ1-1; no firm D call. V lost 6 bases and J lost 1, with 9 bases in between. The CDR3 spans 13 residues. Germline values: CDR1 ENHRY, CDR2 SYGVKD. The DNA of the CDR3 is TGTGCCATCAGGGCGTACGAGAACACTGAAGCTTTCTTT. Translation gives CAIRAYENTEAFF.

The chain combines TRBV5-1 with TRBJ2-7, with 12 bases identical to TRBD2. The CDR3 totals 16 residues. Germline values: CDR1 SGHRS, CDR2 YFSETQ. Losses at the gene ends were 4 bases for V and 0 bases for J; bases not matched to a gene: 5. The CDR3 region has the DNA TGCGCCAGCAGCCTGCTGACTAGCGGGAGCTCCTACGAGCAGTACTTC. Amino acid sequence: CASSLLTSGSSYEQYF.

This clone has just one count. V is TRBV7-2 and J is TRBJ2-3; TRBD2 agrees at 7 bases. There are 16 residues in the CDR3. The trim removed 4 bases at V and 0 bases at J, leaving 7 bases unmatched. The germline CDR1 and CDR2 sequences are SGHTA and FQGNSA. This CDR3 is CASSWGGGSSTDTQYF. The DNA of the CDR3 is TGTGCCAGCAGCTGGGGGGGAGGGAGTAGCACAGATACGCAGTATTTT.